The sequence of this TCR beta chain was determined in a study of control samples from healthy donors and cancer patients. Assay: immunoSEQ multiplex PCR; the TCRdb copy retains only in-frame clones and omits some. In the table there are over 55,000 clones, around 90% of which are singletons. This sequence originates from a man younger than 40 with colorectal cancer. The sequencing input was PBMCs.

As DNA, the CDR3 is TGCGCCAGCAGGGCGACAGCGGACACTGAAGCTTTCTTT. It codes for CASRATADTEAFF. This chain uses TRBV5-1 with TRBJ1-1; D perhaps matches TRBD1 (5 bases). Looked up from germline, CDR1 is SGHRS and CDR2 is YFSETQ. This CDR3 comprises 13 residues. Deletions cut 5 bases from V and 3 bases from J, with 11 bases between.